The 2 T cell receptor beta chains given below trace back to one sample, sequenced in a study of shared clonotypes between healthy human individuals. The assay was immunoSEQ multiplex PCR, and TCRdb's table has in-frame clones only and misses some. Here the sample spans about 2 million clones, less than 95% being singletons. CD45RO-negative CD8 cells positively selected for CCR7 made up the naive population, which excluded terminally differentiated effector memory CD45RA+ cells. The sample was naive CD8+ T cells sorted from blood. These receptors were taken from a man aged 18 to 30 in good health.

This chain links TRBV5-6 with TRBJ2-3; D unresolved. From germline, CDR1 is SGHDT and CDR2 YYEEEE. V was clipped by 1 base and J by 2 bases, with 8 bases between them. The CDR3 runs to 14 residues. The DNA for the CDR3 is TGTGCCAGCAGCTTGTCTGGGTTCACAGATACGCAGTATTTT. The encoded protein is CASSLSGFTDTQYF.

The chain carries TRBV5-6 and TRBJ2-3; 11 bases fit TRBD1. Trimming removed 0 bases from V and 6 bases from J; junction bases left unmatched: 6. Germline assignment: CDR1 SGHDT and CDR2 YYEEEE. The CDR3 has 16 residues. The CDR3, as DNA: TGTGCCAGCAGCTTGGAGGGACAGGGGGTTCTTGATACGCAGTATTTT. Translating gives CASSLEGQGVLDTQYF.